The 7 T cell receptor beta chains below come from one sample, sequenced in a study of T cells in localized non-small cell lung cancer. Here immunoSEQ multiplex PCR was the method, and the copy in TCRdb shows in-frame clones only, minus some. The sample records 28,000 or so clones, around 93% being singletons. Sequences were derived from peripheral blood, sampled before any cancer treatment. The receptors shown here come from a female donor older than 55 with stage II squamous cell lung carcinoma.

The chain combines TRBV4-1 with TRBJ1-1; maybe TRBD1 (6 bases). The germline CDR1 and CDR2 sequences are MGHRA and YSYEKL. The CDR3 has 15 amino acids. The V and J ends lost 0 bases and 8 bases respectively, with 16 bases between them. CDR3: CASSQDQVGGLEAFF. The CDR3 bases are TGCGCCAGCAGCCAAGATCAGGTGGGGGGGCTGGAAGCTTTCTTT.

This clone was recorded once. This chain connects TRBV19 to TRBJ1-5; 7 positions match TRBD1. The V and J ends lost 1 base and 7 bases, in that order; junction bases with no gene match: 7. The CDR3 has 15 amino acids. In germline, CDR1 is LNHDA, CDR2 SQIVND (reference sequence). The CDR3 bases are TGTGCCAGTAGTATAGGAGGGCCAGGGGGACAGCCCCAGCATTTT. Its protein product is CASSIGGPGGQPQHF. Variable domain in full (rest from reference TRBV19 and TRBJ1-5): DGGITQSPKYLFRKEGQNVTLSCEQNLNHDAMYWYRQDPGQGLRLIYYSQIVNDFQKGDIAEGYSVSREKKESFPLTVTSAQKNPTAFYLCASSIGGPGGQPQHFGDGTRLSIL.

V gene TRBV29-1 combines with J gene TRBJ2-7; D is perhaps TRBD1 or TRBD2 (5 bases each). The CDR3 is 13 residues long. The V gene lost 7 bases and the J gene lost 2 bases, with 15 bases spanning the gap. Germline assignment: CDR1 SQVTM and CDR2 ANQGSEA. The CDR3 bases are TGCAGCGCGGCCCGGGGCGGCGCCTACGAGCAGTACTTC. It yields the protein CSAARGGAYEQYF.

The chain carries TRBV5-5 and TRBJ1-2; 10 bases are a match to TRBD1. Trimming removed 3 bases from V and 4 bases from J; junction bases left unmatched: 9. Germline V gives CDR1 SGHKS, CDR2 YYEKEE (reference sequence). The CDR3 sequence is 16 residues long. For the CDR3, the DNA is TGTGCCAGCAGCTCCCCCGGACAGGGGGAGGGCTATGGCTACACCTTC. Translation: CASSSPGQGEGYGYTF.

The J gene is TRBJ1-2, the V gene TRBV6-5; 11 nucleotides align to TRBD1. With V trimmed by 4 bases and J by 8 bases, 9 bases remained unmatched. From germline, CDR1 is MNHEY and CDR2 SVGAGI. The CDR3 consists of 15 residues. Here the CDR3 DNA reads TGTGCCAGCAGTTTCAGGACAGGGGGCCTTGGCGGCTACACCTTC. Translation gives CASSFRTGGLGGYTF.

This rearrangement joins TRBV6-4 to TRBJ1-4; the D gene is possibly TRBD1 (6 bases). This CDR3 spans 14 amino acids. V dropped 3 bases and J dropped 7 bases, with 12 bases sitting between them. The germline V gene has CDR1 MRHNA and CDR2 SNTAGT. The CDR3 DNA reads as TGTGCCAGCAGTGAGAGGGGGGGTGGTGAAAAACTGTTTTTT. This gives the protein CASSERGGGEKLFF.

This chain connects TRBV6-5 to TRBJ1-3; TRBD1 agrees at 7 bases. The ends lost 4 bases at V and 4 bases at J; junction bases unmatched: 1. In germline, CDR1 is MNHEY, CDR2 SVGAGI. The CDR3 is made up of 13 amino acids. CDR3 amino acids: CASSSQGGNTIYF. The CDR3 DNA reads as TGTGCCAGCAGTTCACAGGGGGGAAACACCATATATTTT.